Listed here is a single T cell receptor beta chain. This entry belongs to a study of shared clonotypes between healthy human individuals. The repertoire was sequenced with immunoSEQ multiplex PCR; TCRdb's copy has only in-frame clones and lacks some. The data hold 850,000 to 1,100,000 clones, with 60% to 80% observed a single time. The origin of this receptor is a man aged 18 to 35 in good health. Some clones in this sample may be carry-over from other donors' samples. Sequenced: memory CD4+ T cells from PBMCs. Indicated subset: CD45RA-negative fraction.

CDR3 amino acids: CASSLPMDRGLQPQHF. Written as DNA, the CDR3 is TGTGCCAGCAGTTTACCCATGGACAGGGGGCTTCAGCCCCAGCATTTT. V is TRBV27 and J is TRBJ1-5; 11 positions match TRBD1. Germline loops: CDR1 MNHEY, CDR2 SMNVEV (reference sequence). With 2 bases clipped from V and 6 bases from J, the junction kept 6 bases outside the gene matches. There are 16 residues in the CDR3.